This T cell receptor (beta chain) appears in the sequencing data of a study of Graves' ophthalmopathy and Graves' hyperthyroidism listed by TCRdb under 2018. A note on the overall study: Peripheral blood was collected at initial diagnosis, before any treatment. TCR beta repertoire signatures were used to distinguish Graves' ophthalmopathy from Graves' hyperthyroidism and to predict progression to ophthalmopathy. In total, 135 blood samples were TCR-sequenced: 40 to 45 ophthalmopathy, roughly 77 hyperthyroidism and some 17 hyperthyroidism-to-ophthalmopathy patients. To explore V-J signatures that distinguish ophthalmopathy from hyperthyroidism, a discovery set of 100 patients was enrolled, made up of 43 with ophthalmopathy and under 65 with stable hyperthyroidism. For independent validation, a separate cohort was made up of roughly 19 hyperthyroidism patients plus 17 patients who later progressed from hyperthyroidism to ophthalmopathy. T-cell repertoires of thyroid tissue and blood were compared in 5 or 6 hyperthyroidism patients. After sampling, hyperthyroidism patients received methimazole starting at 30 mg daily, and ophthalmopathy patients received high-dose intravenous methylprednisolone.

In its sample, this clonotype was seen many times. It has no known antigen specificity. No base qualities exist here, and no much larger clone lies one base off it. Stable hyperthyroidism was defined as no progression to ophthalmopathy within 18 months of follow-up. Hyperthyroidism patients were newly diagnosed, were aged 18 to 65 years, and had a disease duration under 2 months. Anyone with other autoimmune diseases, uncontrolled infections, pregnancy or lactation was excluded from the study. Clinical symptoms, serum thyroxine, TRAb, thyroid ultrasound and orbital computed tomography formed the basis of the diagnosis. PBMCs were isolated from more than 8 ml of fresh peripheral blood by Ficoll-Paque density gradient centrifugation. Total RNA was extracted using Trizol reagent, and RNA quality was checked on an Agilent 2100 Bioanalyzer. For repertoire sequencing, the TCR beta CDR3 regions were amplified from RNA transcripts. A first-round RT-PCR used HTBI primers with the Qiagen OneStep RT-PCR kit, followed by a second-round multiplex PCR, size selection and purification. Sequencing of the libraries was carried out on an Illumina HiSeq2000 in paired-end mode with 100 bp reads. In the paper's pipeline: SOAPnuke was used to process the reads, throwing out any read that had adapters, had uncalled bases, had a mean Phred below 15, or lacked an exact constant-primer or identifier match. High-quality paired reads were merged with COPE v1.2.5. Clonotypes were defined as unique nucleotide sequences and were aligned to IMGT TRB V, D and J references using MiTCR v1.1. Analysis was restricted to V-J combinations with a frequency above 0.0001, which covered 99.2% of repertoires. A TCR clonal expansion and chaos score per V-J combination was defined as the ratio of F50 clonal expansion to chaos observed in the TCRdist matrix. Welch's t-statistics and random forest were used to narrow the features down to more than 10 V-J combinations, which were then fed into a naive Bayes classifier. The Morisita-Horn index was used to measure how similar the thyroid and blood repertoires were. TCRdb reprocessed the public reads (quality trimming at Q25 with fastp, clone calling with MiXCR) and kept in-frame beta chains. Each entry merges the rows of one CDR3 protein and shows their most common DNA and genes. TCRdb's processing, not the authors' own work, is the source of the V and J calls. This sample gives 300,000 to 450,000 distinct CDR3 sequences in total; roughly 15% of them show up just once. Roughly 2.3% of the sample is held by the ten biggest clonotypes.

Here is what the overall study found, with its caveats: In validation, the model predicted ophthalmopathy progression with nearly 71% sensitivity and 72% to 80% specificity; around twelve predicted patients were CT-confirmed with GO in a median of about 6.1 months. Among expanded thyroid clonotypes with frequency above 0.001, most also showed up in blood, which suggests that blood repertoires may reflect the thyroid immune response. The 13-signature model separated ophthalmopathy from stable hyperthyroidism with 85% to 90% sensitivity and 81.08% specificity in cross-validation, and 80%/75% in the test set. Sample size was not predetermined statistically, and investigators were not blinded to group allocation.

The CDR3 holds 15 amino acids from the cysteine to the phenylalanine. Only the CDR3 region is kept as DNA, spanning 45 bases read in frame from base 1. The germline V and J ends show losses of 6 bases and 6 bases respectively, and no gene match explains 8 bases of the junction. The specimen was peripheral blood. The chain couples TRBV12-3 or TRBV12-4 to TRBJ2-2; the central 9 bases match TRBD2. The origin of this receptor is an adult woman with stable Graves' hyperthyroidism. The nucleotide sequence reads as follows: TGTGCCAGCAGCCGTGGGGTAGCGGGAGCCGGGGAGCTGTTTTTT. Translated, this gives CASSRGVAGAGELFF.